The clone carrying this T cell receptor (beta chain) was picked up a small number of times. Its cognate antigen is unknown. This sample is part of a study of post-analysis software for immune sequencing data. Overall study results and limits: Included in a set of roughly five TRBV segments more frequent in patients than controls were TRBV5-6, TRBV5-1 and TRBV20-1.

The library was made from cDNA and included unique molecular identifiers. TCRdb reprocessed the PCR reads via MiXCR and lists one record per CDR3 protein. The sample contains roughly 800,000 distinct CDR3 sequences, roughly 27% of which appear only once. V lost 1 base, J lost 1 base, and 14 bases lay in between. There are 17 residues in the CDR3. Per the germline V gene, CDR1 is SEHNR and CDR2 is FQNEAQ (reference sequence). The TCR sequence derives from a girl aged 5 to 17 with multiple sclerosis. Sequencing input: blood. V is TRBV7-9 and J is TRBJ2-4; TRBD1 might be the D (6 bases). CDR3 DNA sequence: TGTGCCAGCAGCTTAGGTGCAGGGGTGGCGGCCAAAAACATTCAGTACTTC. Its protein is CASSLGAGVAAKNIQYF.